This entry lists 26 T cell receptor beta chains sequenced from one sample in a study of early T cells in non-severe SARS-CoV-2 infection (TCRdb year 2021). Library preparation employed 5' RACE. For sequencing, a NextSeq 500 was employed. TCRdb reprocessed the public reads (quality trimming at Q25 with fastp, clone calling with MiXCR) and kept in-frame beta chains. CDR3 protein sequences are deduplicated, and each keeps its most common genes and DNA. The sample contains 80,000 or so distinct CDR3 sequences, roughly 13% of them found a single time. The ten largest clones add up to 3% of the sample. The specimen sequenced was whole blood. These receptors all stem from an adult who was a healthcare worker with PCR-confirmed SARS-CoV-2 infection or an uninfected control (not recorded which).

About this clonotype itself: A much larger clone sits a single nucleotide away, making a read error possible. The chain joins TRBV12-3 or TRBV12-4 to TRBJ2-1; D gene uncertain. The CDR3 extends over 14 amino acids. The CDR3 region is CANSPDGLTNEQFF. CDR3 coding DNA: TGTGCCAACAGTCCGGACGGTCTGACGAATGAGCAGTTCTTC.

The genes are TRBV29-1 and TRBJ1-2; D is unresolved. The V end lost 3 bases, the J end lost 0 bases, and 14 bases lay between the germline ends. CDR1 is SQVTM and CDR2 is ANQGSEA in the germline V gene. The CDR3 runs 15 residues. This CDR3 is CSVEEPIEANYGYTF. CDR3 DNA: TGCAGCGTTGAGGAGCCGATCGAAGCTAACTATGGCTACACCTTC. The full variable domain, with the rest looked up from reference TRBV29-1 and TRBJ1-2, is SAVISQKPSRDICQRGTSLTIQCQVDSQVTMMFWYRQQPGQSLTLIATANQGSEATYESGFVIDKFPISRPNLTFSTLTVSNMSPEDSSIYLCSVEEPIEANYGYTFGSGTRLTVV.

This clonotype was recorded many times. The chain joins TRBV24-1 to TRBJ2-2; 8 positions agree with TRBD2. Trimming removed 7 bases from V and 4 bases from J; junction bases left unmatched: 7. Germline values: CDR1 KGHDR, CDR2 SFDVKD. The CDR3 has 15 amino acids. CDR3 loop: CATSSGGVGTGELFF. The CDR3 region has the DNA TGTGCCACCAGCTCGGGAGGGGTTGGCACCGGGGAGCTGTTTTTT.

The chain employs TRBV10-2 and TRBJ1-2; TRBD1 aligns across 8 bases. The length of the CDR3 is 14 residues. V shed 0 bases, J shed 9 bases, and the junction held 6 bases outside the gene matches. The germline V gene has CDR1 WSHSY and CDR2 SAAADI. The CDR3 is CASSESDRVTRYTF. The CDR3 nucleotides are TGCGCCAGCAGTGAGTCGGACAGGGTAACTCGCTACACCTTC.

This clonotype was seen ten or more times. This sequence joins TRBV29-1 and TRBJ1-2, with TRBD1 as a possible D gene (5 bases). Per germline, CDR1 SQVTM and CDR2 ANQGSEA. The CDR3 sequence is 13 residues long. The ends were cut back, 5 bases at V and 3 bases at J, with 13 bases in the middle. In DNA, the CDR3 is TGCAGCGTTCGAAGGGCGGGGCACTATGGCTACACCTTC. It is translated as CSVRRAGHYGYTF.

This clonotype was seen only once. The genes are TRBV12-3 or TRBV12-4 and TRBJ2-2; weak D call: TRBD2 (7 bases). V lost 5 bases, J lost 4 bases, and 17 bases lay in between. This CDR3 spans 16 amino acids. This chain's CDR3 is CASSRPGGIGTGELFF. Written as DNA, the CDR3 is TGTGCCAGCAGTCGGCCGGGGGGCATAGGCACCGGGGAGCTGTTTTTT.

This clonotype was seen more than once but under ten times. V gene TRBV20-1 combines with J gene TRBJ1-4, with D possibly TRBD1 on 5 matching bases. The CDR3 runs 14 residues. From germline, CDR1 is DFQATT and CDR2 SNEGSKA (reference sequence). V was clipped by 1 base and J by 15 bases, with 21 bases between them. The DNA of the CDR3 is TGCAGTGCTAGAGTCCGCGACGGGGCGATTAGTATGTTTTTT. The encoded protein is CSARVRDGAISMFF.

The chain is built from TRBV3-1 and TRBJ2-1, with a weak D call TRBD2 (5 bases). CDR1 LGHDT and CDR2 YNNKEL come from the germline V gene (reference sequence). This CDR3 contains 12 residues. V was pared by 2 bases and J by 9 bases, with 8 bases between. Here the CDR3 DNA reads TGTGCCAGCAGCCAACTAGGAGGTGAGCAGTTCTTC. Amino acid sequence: CASSQLGGEQFF.

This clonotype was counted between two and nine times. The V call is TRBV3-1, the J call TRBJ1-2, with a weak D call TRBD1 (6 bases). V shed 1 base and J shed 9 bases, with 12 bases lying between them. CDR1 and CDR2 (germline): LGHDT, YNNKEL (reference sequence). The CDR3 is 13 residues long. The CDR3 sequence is CASSQGDRSSYTF. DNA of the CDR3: TGTGCCAGCAGCCAAGGTGACAGGTCCAGCTACACCTTC. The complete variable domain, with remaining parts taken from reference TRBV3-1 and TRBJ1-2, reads DTAVSQTPKYLVTQMGNDKSIKCEQNLGHDTMYWYKQDSKKFLKIMFSYNNKELIINETVPNRFSPKSPDKAHLNLHINSLELGDSAVYFCASSQGDRSSYTFGSGTRLTVV.

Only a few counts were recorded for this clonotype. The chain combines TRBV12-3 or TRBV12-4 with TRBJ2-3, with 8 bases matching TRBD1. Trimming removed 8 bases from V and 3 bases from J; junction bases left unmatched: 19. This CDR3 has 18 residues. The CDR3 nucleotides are TGTGCCAGCCTGGGGCAGGGGGCGAATGGGATTTTTACAGATACGCAGTATTTT. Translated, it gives CASLGQGANGIFTDTQYF.

The CDR3 reads CASSHRDRVNQPQHF. In DNA form, the CDR3 reads TGTGCCAGCAGCCACCGGGACAGGGTCAATCAGCCCCAGCATTTT. V gene TRBV16 combines with J gene TRBJ1-5; TRBD1 aligns across 9 bases. The V gene end was trimmed by 3 bases and the J gene end by 3 bases; junction bases not matched to a gene: 3. Germline V gene data show CDR1 as KGHSY and CDR2 as FQNENV. This CDR3 comprises 15 residues.

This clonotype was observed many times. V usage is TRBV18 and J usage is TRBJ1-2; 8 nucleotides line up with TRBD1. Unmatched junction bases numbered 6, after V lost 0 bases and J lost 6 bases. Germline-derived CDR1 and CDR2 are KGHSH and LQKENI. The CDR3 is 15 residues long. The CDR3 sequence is CASSPPSAGGNGYTF. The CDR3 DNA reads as TGTGCCAGCTCACCACCTTCGGCAGGGGGCAATGGCTACACCTTC.

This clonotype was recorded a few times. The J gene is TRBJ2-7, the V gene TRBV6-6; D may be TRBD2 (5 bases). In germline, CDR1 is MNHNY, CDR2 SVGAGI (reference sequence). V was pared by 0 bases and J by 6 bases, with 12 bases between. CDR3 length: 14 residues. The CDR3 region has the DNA TGTGCCAGCAGTTACTCGCGGGTAGGGTCCGAGCAGTACTTC. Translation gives CASSYSRVGSEQYF.

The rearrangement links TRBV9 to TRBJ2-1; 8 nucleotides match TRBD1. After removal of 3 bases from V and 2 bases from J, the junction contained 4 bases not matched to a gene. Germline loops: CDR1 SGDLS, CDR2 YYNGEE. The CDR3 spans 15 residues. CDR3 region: CASSADRGTYNEQFF. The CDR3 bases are TGTGCCAGCAGCGCCGACAGGGGCACCTACAATGAGCAGTTCTTC.

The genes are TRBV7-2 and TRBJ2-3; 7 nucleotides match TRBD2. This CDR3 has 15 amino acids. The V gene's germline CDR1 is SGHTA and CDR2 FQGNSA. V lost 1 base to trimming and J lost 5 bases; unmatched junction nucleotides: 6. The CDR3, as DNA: TGTGCCAGCAGCTTAGATGGACTAGAGCGAGATACGCAGTATTTT. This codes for CASSLDGLERDTQYF. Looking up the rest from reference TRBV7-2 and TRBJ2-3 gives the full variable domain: GAGVSQSPSNKVTEKGKDVELRCDPISGHTALYWYRQSLGQGLEFLIYFQGNSAPDKSGLPSDRFSAERTGGSVSTLTIQRTQQEDSAVYLCASSLDGLERDTQYFGPGTRLTVL.

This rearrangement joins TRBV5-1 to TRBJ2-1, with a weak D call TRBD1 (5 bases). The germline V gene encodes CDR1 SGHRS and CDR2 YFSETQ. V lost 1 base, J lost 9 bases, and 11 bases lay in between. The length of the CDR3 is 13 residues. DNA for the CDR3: TGCGCCAGCAGCTTGCCCGGTCAGGGTGAGCAGTTCTTC. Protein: CASSLPGQGEQFF.

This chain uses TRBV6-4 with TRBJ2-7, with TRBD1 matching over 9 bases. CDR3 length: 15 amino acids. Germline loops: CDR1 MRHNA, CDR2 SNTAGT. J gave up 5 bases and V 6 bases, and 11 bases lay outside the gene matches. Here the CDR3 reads CASRKLGQGGHEQYF. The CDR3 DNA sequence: TGTGCCAGCAGAAAACTGGGACAGGGCGGCCACGAGCAGTACTTC.

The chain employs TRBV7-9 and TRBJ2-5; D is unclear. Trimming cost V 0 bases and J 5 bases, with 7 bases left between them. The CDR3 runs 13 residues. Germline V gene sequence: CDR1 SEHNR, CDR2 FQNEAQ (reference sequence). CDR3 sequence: CASSLAAKETQYF. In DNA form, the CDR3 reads TGTGCCAGCAGCTTAGCCGCGAAGGAGACCCAGTACTTC.

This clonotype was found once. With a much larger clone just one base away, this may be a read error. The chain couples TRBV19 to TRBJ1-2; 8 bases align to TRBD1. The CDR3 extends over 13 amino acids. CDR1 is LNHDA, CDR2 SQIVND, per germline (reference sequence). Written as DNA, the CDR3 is TGTGTCAGCGACCCGACAGGGGCCTATGGCTACACCTTC. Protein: CVSDPTGAYGYTF.

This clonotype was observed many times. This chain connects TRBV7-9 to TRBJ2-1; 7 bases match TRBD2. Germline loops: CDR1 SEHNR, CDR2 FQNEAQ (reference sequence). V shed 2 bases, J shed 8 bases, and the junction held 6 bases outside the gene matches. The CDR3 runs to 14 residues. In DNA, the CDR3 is TGTGCCAGCAGCTTAATGGGCGGGAGCGATGAGCAGTTCTTC. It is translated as CASSLMGGSDEQFF.

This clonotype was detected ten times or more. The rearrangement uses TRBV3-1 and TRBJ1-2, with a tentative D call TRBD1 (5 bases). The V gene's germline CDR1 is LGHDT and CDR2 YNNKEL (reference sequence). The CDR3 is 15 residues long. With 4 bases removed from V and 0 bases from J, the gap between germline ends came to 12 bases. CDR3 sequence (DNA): TGTGCCAGCAGCCTATCCGACAGACCTAACTATGGCTACACCTTC. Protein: CASSLSDRPNYGYTF. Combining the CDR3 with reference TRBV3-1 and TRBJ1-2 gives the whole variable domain DTAVSQTPKYLVTQMGNDKSIKCEQNLGHDTMYWYKQDSKKFLKIMFSYNNKELIINETVPNRFSPKSPDKAHLNLHINSLELGDSAVYFCASSLSDRPNYGYTFGSGTRLTVV.

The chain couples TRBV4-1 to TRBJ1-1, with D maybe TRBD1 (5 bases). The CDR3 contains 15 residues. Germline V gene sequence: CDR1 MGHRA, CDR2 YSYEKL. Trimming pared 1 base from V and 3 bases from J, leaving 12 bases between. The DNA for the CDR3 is TGCGCCAGCAGCCAAGGGAGGGGCGCGGACACTGAAGCTTTCTTT. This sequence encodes CASSQGRGADTEAFF.

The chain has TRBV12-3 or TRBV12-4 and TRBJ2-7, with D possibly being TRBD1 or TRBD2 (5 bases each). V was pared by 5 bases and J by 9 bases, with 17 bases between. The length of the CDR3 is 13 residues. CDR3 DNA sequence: TGTGCCAGCAGTGCACGGGACGCCCGTTTGCAGTACTTC. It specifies CASSARDARLQYF.

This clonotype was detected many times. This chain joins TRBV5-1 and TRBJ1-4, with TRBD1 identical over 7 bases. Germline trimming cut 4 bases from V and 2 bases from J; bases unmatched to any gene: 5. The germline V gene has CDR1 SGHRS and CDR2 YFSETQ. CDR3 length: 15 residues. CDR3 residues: CASSPSGQTNEKLFF. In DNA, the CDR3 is TGCGCCAGCAGCCCCTCGGGACAGACTAATGAAAAACTGTTTTTT.

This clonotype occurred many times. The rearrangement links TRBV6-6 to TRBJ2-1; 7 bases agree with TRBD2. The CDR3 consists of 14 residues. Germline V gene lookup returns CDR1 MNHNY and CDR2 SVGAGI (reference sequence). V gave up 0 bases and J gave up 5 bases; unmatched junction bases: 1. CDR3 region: CASSYSLANNEQFF. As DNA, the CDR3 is TGTGCCAGCAGTTACTCACTAGCGAACAATGAGCAGTTCTTC.

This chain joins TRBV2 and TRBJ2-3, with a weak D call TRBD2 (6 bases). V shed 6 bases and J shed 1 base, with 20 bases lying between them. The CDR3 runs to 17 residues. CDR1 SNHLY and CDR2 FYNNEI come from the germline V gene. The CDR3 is CASRRHASGVGTDTQYF. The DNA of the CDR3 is TGTGCCAGCAGGAGGCACGCGTCGGGGGTGGGCACAGATACGCAGTATTTT.